The subject of this entry is one T cell receptor (beta chain). Its specificity is unknown. A much larger clone sits a single nucleotide away, making a read error possible. TCRdb called the reads again in MiXCR, with one record for every CDR3 protein. Of fewer than 1,000,000 distinct CDR3 sequences detected, around 32% appear once; the ten largest clones hold 13%. J lost 1 base, V lost 6 bases, and 4 bases had no gene match. This CDR3 has 15 residues. Germline-derived CDR1 and CDR2 are SGHVS and FNYEAQ. The sample is drawn from a study of T cell repertoires in cytomegalovirus infection. At the level of the study: Used in the study were CMV epitopes, some recently identified and HLA-C-restricted, others well-studied and HLA-B-restricted. Public TCR beta signatures marked donors with CMV infection and the matching HLA.

Study results and limitations: The response measured ex vivo was dominated by TCR beta clonotypes (HLA-C-restricted and CMV-specific).

This sample comprised cultured CD8+ T cells from PBMCs, obtained from culture after CMV antigen stimulation. The V call is TRBV7-6, the J call TRBJ2-3; TRBD2 aligns across 10 bases. The sequence was obtained from a human donor in good health (CMV status not recorded). Some clones in this sample may be carry-over from other donors' samples. The CDR3 coding sequence is TGTGCCAGCAGAGCCGGGACTAGCGGCACAGATACGCAGTATTTT. Translated: CASRAGTSGTDTQYF.